Below are 30 T cell receptor beta chains sequenced from a single sample in a study of cytomegalovirus exposure and HLA in healthy donors. Repertoires were generated with immunoSEQ multiplex PCR, while TCRdb's copy carries only in-frame clones and drops some. The sample holds about 190,000 clones, approximately 80% seen once. The sample comprised PBMCs. These receptors were obtained from a man in his late teens or twenties in good health and CMV-seropositive.

This chain's CDR3 is CASRGQLYEQYF. CDR3 in DNA: TGTGCCAGTCGAGGACAGTTATACGAGCAGTACTTC. The rearrangement links TRBV19 to TRBJ2-7, with D tentatively TRBD1 (6 bases). The CDR3 consists of 12 residues. The ends were cut back, 8 bases at V and 4 bases at J, with 12 bases in the middle. Germline values: CDR1 LNHDA, CDR2 SQIVND (reference sequence).

The rearrangement uses TRBV6-5 and TRBJ1-2, with D perhaps TRBD1 (6 bases). This CDR3 is built from 13 residues. Trimming removed 6 bases at V and 4 bases at J, with 12 bases between. Germline-derived CDR1 and CDR2 are MNHEY and SVGAGI. CDR3: CASREGGTYGYTF. CDR3 nucleotides: TGTGCCAGCAGAGAGGGGGGGACCTATGGCTACACCTTC.

The chain is built from TRBV27 and TRBJ2-1; tentatively, D is TRBD1 (5 bases). Trimming removed 6 bases from V and 7 bases from J, with 13 bases in between. CDR1 is MNHEY, CDR2 SMNVEV, per germline (reference sequence). The CDR3 is made up of 13 amino acids. The CDR3 region has the DNA TGTGCCAGCAGCCTTCGACAGCCGAATGAGCAGTTCTTC. Its translation is CASSLRQPNEQFF.

The chain links TRBV27 to TRBJ2-1; possible D gene TRBD1, 6 bases. The CDR3 sequence is 11 residues long. The germline V and J ends were trimmed by 2 bases and 14 bases, with 10 bases remaining between them. In germline, CDR1 is MNHEY, CDR2 SMNVEV (reference sequence). The CDR3 is CASSLQGRKFF. In DNA, the CDR3 is TGTGCCAGCAGTTTACAGGGGCGTAAGTTCTTC.

This clone was counted only a few times. V usage is TRBV5-1 and J usage is TRBJ1-2; 8 bases align to TRBD1. Per germline, CDR1 SGHRS and CDR2 YFSETQ. The junction had 23 bases not matched to a gene; V was cut back by 4 bases and J by 6 bases. The CDR3 is 19 residues long. CDR3 in DNA: TGCGCCAGCAGCCAGGAGGGCCGACACCCGGGACAGGAGGCAGATGGCTACACCTTC. It encodes CASSQEGRHPGQEADGYTF.

The rearrangement links TRBV13 to TRBJ2-3, with TRBD2 identical over 7 bases. Trimming cost V 5 bases and J 5 bases; bases outside gene matches: 7. Looked up from germline, CDR1 is PRHDT and CDR2 is FYEKMQ (reference sequence). The CDR3 length is 14 residues. The CDR3 DNA sequence: TGTGCCAGCAGCCTAAGACTAGCACTAGATACGCAGTATTTT. This gives the protein CASSLRLALDTQYF.

This clone turned up a few times. V is TRBV6-5 and J is TRBJ2-2; D might be TRBD1 (5 bases). The CDR3 is 12 amino acids. Germline V CDR1 and CDR2: MNHEY, SVGAGI. Between the trimmed V and J ends, which lost 9 bases and 6 bases, there was a span of 11 bases. The CDR3 coding sequence is TGTGCCAGTCGCAGGGTGGCCGGGGAGCTGTTTTTT. Translating gives CASRRVAGELFF.

CDR3 sequence (DNA): TGTGCCAGCAGTACCCGACAGGGGCAGGCTGGCTACACCTTC. As protein: CASSTRQGQAGYTF. The rearrangement uses TRBV27 and TRBJ1-2; TRBD1 matches 8 bases. From germline, CDR1 is MNHEY and CDR2 SMNVEV (reference sequence). The CDR3 is 14 residues long. The J segment lost 7 bases and the V segment lost 5 bases, leaving 9 bases of the junction unmatched.

This rearrangement joins TRBV6-5 to TRBJ1-1; D is perhaps TRBD1 (5 bases). The CDR3 contains 13 residues. Germline CDR1 reads MNHEY; CDR2 reads SVGAGI. Deletions cut 0 bases from V and 6 bases from J, with 8 bases between. In nucleotides, the CDR3 is TGTGCCAGCAGTTACTCTAGGGGCTCTGAAGCTTTCTTT. This translates into CASSYSRGSEAFF.

The chain links TRBV19 to TRBJ2-1, with a tentative D call TRBD2 (6 bases). Deletions cut 3 bases from V and 15 bases from J, with 12 bases between. CDR3 size: 11 residues. Germline V gene lookup returns CDR1 LNHDA and CDR2 SQIVND (reference sequence). The DNA of the CDR3 is TGTGCCAGTAGTATCGGGGGAAATCCGTTCTTC. Translated: CASSIGGNPFF.

The rearrangement links TRBV5-6 to TRBJ1-2, with 8 bases that match TRBD1. V dropped 4 bases and J dropped 3; count of bases not matched to a gene: 14. The germline CDR1 and CDR2 sequences are SGHDT and YYEEEE. CDR3 size: 17 residues. CDR3 residues: CASSPLGSGGDYYGYTF. DNA of the CDR3: TGTGCCAGCAGCCCCTTGGGGTCAGGGGGCGATTACTATGGCTACACCTTC.

The V gene is TRBV5-1, the J gene TRBJ2-2, with 13 bases fitting TRBD2. The germline V gene encodes CDR1 SGHRS and CDR2 YFSETQ. This CDR3 comprises 16 residues. After removal of 4 bases from V and 7 bases from J, the junction contained 7 bases not matched to a gene. The CDR3: CASSLGLAGAVGELFF. The DNA for the CDR3 is TGCGCCAGCAGCCTCGGACTAGCGGGAGCGGTCGGGGAGCTGTTTTTT.

The gene calls are TRBV28 and TRBJ2-1; D might be TRBD2 (5 bases). The V gene's germline CDR1 is MDHEN and CDR2 SYDVKM. Trimming removed 8 bases at V and 10 bases at J, with 12 bases between. The CDR3 extends over 11 amino acids. CDR3 sequence (DNA): TGTGCCAGCGGGGAGTTTCTCGAGCAGTTCTTC. This codes for CASGEFLEQFF.

This sequence joins TRBV6-5 and TRBJ1-2; D remains unclear. Per the germline V gene, CDR1 is MNHEY and CDR2 is SVGAGI. The ends were cut back, 0 bases at V and 8 bases at J, with 10 bases in the middle. The CDR3 extends over 13 amino acids. CDR3 nucleotide sequence: TGTGCCAGCAGTTACTCGAAAGGGAGCGGCTACACCTTC. Protein: CASSYSKGSGYTF.

The rearrangement uses TRBV19 and TRBJ2-1; D remains unclear. This CDR3 is built from 15 residues. V was shortened by 2 bases and J by 4 bases, with 12 bases between the two germline ends. CDR1 is LNHDA, CDR2 SQIVND, per germline (reference sequence). The CDR3 spells CASSIFHGGYNEQFF. CDR3 in DNA: TGTGCCAGTAGTATATTTCATGGCGGATACAATGAGCAGTTCTTC.

The J gene is TRBJ2-1, the V gene TRBV5-1; a possible D gene is TRBD2 (5 bases). V gave up 0 bases and J gave up 0 bases, with 7 bases separating them. This CDR3 has 15 residues. Germline V gives CDR1 SGHRS, CDR2 YFSETQ. CDR3 DNA sequence: TGCGCCAGCAGCTTGGTTCGGGACTCCTACAATGAGCAGTTCTTC. It encodes CASSLVRDSYNEQFF.

This chain joins TRBV18 and TRBJ1-1; D possibly corresponds to TRBD1 (6 bases). The V end lost 10 bases, the J end lost 3 bases, and 15 bases lay between the germline ends. This CDR3 spans 13 amino acids. CDR1 is KGHSH and CDR2 is LQKENI in the germline V gene. CDR3 amino acids: CATTQGLDTEAFF. The CDR3 DNA reads as TGTGCCACCACTCAGGGGTTGGACACTGAAGCTTTCTTT.

The chain employs TRBV7-6 and TRBJ2-7; 11 nucleotides match TRBD2. This CDR3 has 15 amino acids. Germline CDR1 SGHVS, CDR2 FNYEAQ. The V segment lost 5 bases and the J segment 6 bases; nucleotides outside the gene matches: 9. In DNA form, the CDR3 reads TGTGCCAGCAGCGCGACTAGCGGGATCCCCCTCGAGCAGTACTTC. It is translated as CASSATSGIPLEQYF.

The rearrangement joins TRBV7-2 to TRBJ2-3, with 12 bases lining up with TRBD2. The CDR3 runs 16 residues. Germline CDR1 SGHTA, CDR2 FQGNSA. J gave up 2 bases and V 4 bases, and 4 bases lay outside the gene matches. CDR3 nucleotides: TGTGCCAGCAGCTCTGGACTAGCGGGGACCACAGATACGCAGTATTTT. Protein sequence: CASSSGLAGTTDTQYF.

This clone was detected once. This chain connects TRBV15 to TRBJ2-7; D is unclear. Trimming pared 0 bases from V and 1 base from J, leaving 7 bases between. CDR1 is LNHNV, CDR2 YYDKDF, per germline (reference sequence). The CDR3 has 14 amino acids. CDR3 in DNA: TGTGCCACCAGCAGAGATCCTGTTTCCTACGAGCAGTACTTC. It is translated as CATSRDPVSYEQYF.

The chain uses TRBV11-3 and TRBJ2-1, with TRBD1 identical over 8 bases. Germline CDR1 is SGHNT and CDR2 is YENEEA. After removal of 5 bases from V and 8 bases from J, the junction contained 11 bases not matched to a gene. The CDR3 sequence is 15 residues long. The CDR3 region has the DNA TGTGCCAGCAGCCCCTCGACACAGGGGGTTGATGAGCAGTTCTTC. The encoded protein is CASSPSTQGVDEQFF.

A word on this clone: Sequence at one end of the junction differs from germline and may be a read error. This chain uses TRBV4-2 with TRBJ2-1; possible D gene TRBD2, 6 bases. The CDR3 spans 18 residues. Germline values: CDR1 LGHNA, CDR2 YNFKEQ. The CDR3 here is CASRQDLTTGVGYNEQFF. CDR3 sequence (DNA): TGTGCCAGCAGACAAGATCTGACGACGGGAGTCGGCTACAATGAGCAGTTCTTC.

This chain uses TRBV5-4 with TRBJ2-7, with 13 bases lining up with TRBD2. CDR1 and CDR2 (germline): SGHNT, YYREEE (reference sequence). The CDR3 extends over 16 amino acids. J lost 7 bases, V lost 0 bases, and 7 bases had no gene match. In DNA, the CDR3 is TGTGCCAGCAGCTTGGGAAGGACTAGCGGGAGTAGGGAGCAGTACTTC. It translates to CASSLGRTSGSREQYF.

CDR3 sequence: CAMLLRASGSTDTQYF. In DNA, the CDR3 is TGTGCCATGCTGCTGAGGGCTAGCGGCAGCACAGATACGCAGTATTTT. This chain joins TRBV2 and TRBJ2-3; 7 bases are a match to TRBD2. Germline assignment: CDR1 SNHLY and CDR2 FYNNEI. This CDR3 is 16 amino acids long. The ends lost 10 bases at V and 0 bases at J; junction bases unmatched: 13.

The V call is TRBV30, the J call TRBJ2-2; 8 nucleotides align to TRBD1. The CDR3 has 17 residues. With V trimmed by 7 bases and J by 3 bases, 16 bases remained unmatched. Germline loops: CDR1 GTSNPN, CDR2 SVGIG (reference sequence). CDR3 in amino acids: CALKTGALPSHTGELFF. The CDR3 DNA is TGTGCCTTGAAGACAGGGGCCCTCCCTTCTCACACCGGGGAGCTGTTTTTT.

The gene calls are TRBV7-2 and TRBJ2-7; 8 bases match TRBD2. There are 15 residues in the CDR3. Germline CDR1 reads SGHTA; CDR2 reads FQGNSA. The junction had 12 bases not matched to a gene; V was cut back by 11 bases and J by 0 bases. In nucleotides, the CDR3 is TGTGCCGCCAAAACTAGCAGCGGGAGCTCCTACGAGCAGTACTTC. Amino acid sequence: CAAKTSSGSSYEQYF.

The rearrangement links TRBV28 to TRBJ1-4, with D unresolved. CDR3 length: 15 amino acids. Trimming pared 8 bases from V and 8 bases from J, leaving 21 bases between. The germline gives CDR1 MDHEN, CDR2 SYDVKM. The CDR3 is CASRTSGEGLEKLFF. The CDR3, as DNA: TGTGCCAGCCGCACTAGCGGTGAAGGGTTAGAAAAACTGTTTTTT.

J is TRBJ2-2 and V is TRBV30; no firm D call. The CDR3 is 14 residues long. In germline, CDR1 is GTSNPN, CDR2 SVGIG (reference sequence). V was clipped by 2 bases and J by 4 bases, with 11 bases between them. The CDR3 loop is CAWSTHSGTGELFF. The DNA for the CDR3 is TGTGCCTGGAGTACCCACAGTGGCACCGGGGAGCTGTTTTTT. The full variable domain, with the rest looked up from reference TRBV30 and TRBJ2-2, is SQTIHQWPATLVQPVGSPLSLECTVEGTSNPNLYWYRQAAGRGLQLLFYSVGIGQISSEVPQNLSASRPQDRQFILSSKKLLLSDSGFYLCAWSTHSGTGELFFGEGSRLTVL.

The rearrangement joins TRBV20-1 to TRBJ1-1; possible D gene TRBD1, 6 bases. The CDR3 is made up of 10 amino acids. Germline assignment: CDR1 DFQATT and CDR2 SNEGSKA (reference sequence). Trimming left V 8 bases short and J 6 bases short, with 10 bases between. The CDR3 nucleotides read TGCAGTTCTCCAGGGGCTGAAGCTTTCTTT. Its protein is CSSPGAEAFF.

V usage is TRBV7-2 and J usage is TRBJ2-2, with 8 bases matching TRBD2. The germline CDR1 and CDR2 sequences are SGHTA and FQGNSA. The CDR3 sequence is 16 residues long. V trimming: 6 bases; J trimming: 0 bases; junction bases outside the gene matches: 6. The CDR3 here is CASRPRGGTNTGELFF. CDR3 in DNA: TGTGCCAGCAGGCCACGGGGGGGGACGAACACCGGGGAGCTGTTTTTT. The entire variable domain, with the rest obtained from reference TRBV7-2 and TRBJ2-2, is as follows: GAGVSQSPSNKVTEKGKDVELRCDPISGHTALYWYRQSLGQGLEFLIYFQGNSAPDKSGLPSDRFSAERTGGSVSTLTIQRTQQEDSAVYLCASRPRGGTNTGELFFGEGSRLTVL.